This T cell receptor (beta chain) was recorded in a study of cytomegalovirus exposure and HLA in healthy donors (dated by TCRdb to 2016 to 2017). With respect to the entire study: An earlier analysis of some 600 of the donors reported 276 Gb of sequence data and approximately 120 million unique TCR beta sequences obtained from about 200 million T cells. Because of strong linkage in the cohort, a handful of DR-DQ haplotypes were treated as single units for association and clustering. Every discovery cohort repertoire had been produced on one sequencing platform. To predict cytomegalovirus infection status, the study brought together high-throughput TCR immunosequencing, statistical association of individual TCRs with disease status, and machine learning. The study profiled the T cell repertoires of 500 to 800 subjects by immunosequencing and related them to cytomegalovirus serostatus. Alongside the repertoire data, information on donor age, sex, ethnicity and CMV serostatus was compiled. Among around 400 genotyped donors of the cohort, an average of about 240,000 unique TCR beta nucleotide sequences were sequenced per donor, roughly 20% of them non-productive. The number of donors typed differed by locus, with about 629-640 for A, B, C, DRB1 and DQB1, more than 500 for DQA1, 606 for DPA1, and around 460 for DPB1. Genome-wide SNP genotypes for about three fifths of the roughly 700 donors were used in a later genetic analysis, which treated that subset as a discovery cohort. A separate validation cohort of over a hundred different subjects was used in addition to the approximately 640-subject first cohort. Rather than using new phenotypic data, the later analysis identified candidate immune exposures from TCR beta sequences and from how often those sequences occurred across donors. Both class I and class II loci were covered by HLA typing, at four-digit resolution. Of the 350 to 400 genotyped donors, over 65% fell in the genetic ancestry cluster associated with self-reported Caucasian donors. To decide whether each TCR beta V gene segment behaved as functional or pseudogenic, an earlier analysis of over 500 of the donors relied on high-throughput TCR beta sequencing. The study was designed to test whether signatures of past pathogen exposure could be identified by cataloging public T cell receptors. To study patterns of TCR occurrence, a later analysis re-analyzed previously published TCR beta repertoires from 650 to 750 donors and added high-resolution HLA genotyping. An early release covering over 500 HLA-typed donors comprised 250 to 350 gigabases of sequencing data and around 86 million unique TCR sequences. The study at large found these results: At a false discovery rate of 0.05, a later analysis linked 16,951 TCR beta sequences to specific HLA alleles. In a later analysis, TCR association rates were found to vary across HLA loci, with the most associated TCRs seen for DRB1 alleles and the fewest for HLA-C alleles. According to a later analysis, most CMV-associated TCR beta chains appeared to be HLA-restricted, and the HLA associations seemed to be driven largely by CMV exposure. CMV serostatus was the only immune exposure information available for the cohort. According to the authors, the approach could potentially be generalized to other disease states and immunological phenotypes. In an earlier analysis of more than 500 of the donors, most TCR beta V segments appeared in productive rearrangements about 90% or about 30% of the time, broadly matching IMGT annotations. About 17 rarely observed V segments, including chromosome 9 orphons, were excluded from the earlier analysis of about 500 of the donors because counts were too low. HLA typing was unavailable for some donors at each locus, so association tests used only the typed subset. The cohort was sequenced for TCR beta chains only, and without alpha or paired-chain data the features that could be detected were limited. A further reported finding was that TCR beta sequences accurately predicted the HLA-A and HLA-B alleles for most subjects in the first cohort. The classifier was reported to diagnose cytomegalovirus status with high specificity and sensitivity in both the original and validation cohorts. A group of highly shared sequence variants was considered likely to be a technical artifact of the sequencing pipeline. In a later genetic analysis, fewer N-insertions in productive TCRs were reported among donors in an Asian-associated ancestry cluster than the roughly 640-donor mean. In a later analysis, HLA-associated TCR beta chains showed more clonal expansion and lower generation probabilities than non-associated chains that were equally common. In vitro tests confirmed that three of the cytomegalovirus-associated TCR beta chains recognize cytomegalovirus antigens. The presence/absence analyses assumed that sequencing depth was roughly uniform across donors, and that assumption may not be true. Strong co-occurrence of HLA alleles, especially DR and DQ, made assigning TCR associations to individual alleles difficult. The study gave a list of about 170 TCR beta chains associated with cytomegalovirus. Correlated functional status among segregating V segments might be attributable to linkage disequilibrium, but an unknown experimental factor could not be ruled out. In a later analysis, several top co-occurrence clusters were reported to appear linked to parvovirus B19, influenza, CMV and Epstein-Barr virus. The 87-base-pair reads could not distinguish some IMGT-functional V segments, including TRBV6-2 and TRBV6-3, so those segments were excluded. An association between a missense DCLRE1C variant and V-gene and J-gene trimming of TCR beta chains was found in a later genetic analysis and replicated in an independent cohort. While some public TCRs were present in many individuals, most TCR sequences turned up only very rarely across donors.

Regarding this clone: There is no known antigen for this receptor.

Library preparation employed the immunoSEQ multiplex PCR assay. A mixture of 60 forward primers for TCR Vbeta segments and 13 reverse primers for TCR Jbeta segments was used in the multiplex PCR. Amplification of the CDR3 region of rearranged TCR beta genes was performed with a multiplex PCR assay on genomic DNA. The amplified TCR beta libraries were sequenced on the Illumina HiSeq System as 87-base-pair reads. Turning to the authors' computational methods: A later analysis counted 65 million to 90 million unique TCR beta chains across the approximately 700 repertoires, and around 12 million of these chains were shared by at least two donors. Raw reads were error-corrected and collapsed into unique sequences by a nearest-neighbor algorithm in which closely related sequences were merged to remove PCR and sequencing errors. Alignment of CDR3 sequences to IMGT reference sequences was used to assign V, D and J gene segments. Each retained sequence needed at least a six-nucleotide match to both a V gene segment and a J gene segment. A rearrangement counted as productive if the CDR3 had no stop codons and remained in frame with V and J, and every other rearrangement counted as non-productive. CDR3 was defined according to IMGT convention as the region running from the second conserved V-encoded cysteine to the conserved J-encoded phenylalanine. In an earlier analysis of approximately 590 of the donors, sequences lacking an unambiguous match to a single V gene segment were excluded. In an earlier analysis of some 590 of the donors, V segments were called functional above 56.7% productive rearrangements and were called segregating when the between-donor standard deviation exceeded 5%. A statistical classification framework was developed to diagnose cytomegalovirus status using the catalog of TCR beta chain sequences. In a later analysis, TCR nucleotide sequences were compared against IMGT/GENE-DB human TR gene sequences so that V and J genes could be assigned. Using the TCRdist pipeline, a later analysis assigned CDR3 sequences along with most-parsimonious VDJ recombination scenarios. In a later analysis, every TCR beta chain was defined by the combination of its CDR3 amino acid sequence and its V-gene family, and reads without a unique V-gene family were dropped. In a later analysis, 450 to 600 highly shared, low-generation-probability nucleotide sequences were removed to address suspected cross-contamination and a sequencing artifact. In a later analysis, a clonal expansion index was calculated for each public chain from normalized within-repertoire ranks of inferred template counts. In a later analysis, generation probabilities were computed using a VDJ recombination model fitted to out-of-frame rearrangements, and the results were checked against IGoR. Hypergeometric tests were used in a later analysis to score TCR-TCR, TCR-HLA and TCR-CMV co-occurrence, with a repertoire-size bias correction applied to the TCR pairs. In a later analysis, false discovery rates were estimated by permuting HLA or CMV assignments 20 times. In a later analysis, co-occurring TCRs were grouped using DBSCAN, with TCRdist sequence similarity added in when clustering inside HLA-allele-positive subsets. For co-occurrence clustering, repertoires with fewer than 30,000 or more than 120,000 public chains were excluded, along with roughly 5 repertoires with anomalous nucleotide sharing. As stored in TCRdb, this immuneACCESS dataset retains in-frame rearrangements with V and J assigned. A fraction of the clones does not appear; measured against another copy, unresolved V genes explain less than half of the discrepancy, and the remainder lacks a known reason. For V, J and clone size, that table is used; D and trimming come from the DNA. The sample's table covers about 47,000 clones. The top ten hold less than 20% of the sample.

The germline V gene encodes CDR1 LGHNT and CDR2 FRNRAP. The germline V end is reduced by 1 base and the J end by 2 bases; junction bases left unmatched: 5. Reading from cysteine to phenylalanine, the CDR3 counts 15 amino acids. Here the CDR3 DNA is all that survives: 45 bases in frame from base 1. The cohort was made up of roughly 670 healthy bone marrow donors. Cohort members were all nominally healthy when sampled, although unrecorded immune exposures were likely present. The donor was CMV seronegative and belonged to the group of more than 300 seronegative cohort members. A peripheral blood sample was collected from each donor, and TCR beta sequencing was performed on peripheral blood mononuclear cells. The Qiagen DNeasy Blood Extraction Kit was used to extract genomic DNA from the blood cell samples.

The specimen sequenced was PBMCs. This TCR was recovered from a male donor in good health and CMV-seronegative. The chain was built from TRBV12-5 and TRBJ2-7, and TRBD1 aligns with 7 junction nucleotides. The nucleotide sequence reads as follows: TGTGCTAGTGGTTTGGCCGTGACAGGGACCTACGAGCAGTACTTC. Its amino acids are CASGLAVTGTYEQYF.